Each of the 28 T cell receptor beta chains below was sequenced from the same sample in a study of cytomegalovirus exposure and HLA in healthy donors. In the PCR, 60 Vbeta and 13 Jbeta primers were used. The repertoire was sequenced with immunoSEQ multiplex PCR; TCRdb's copy has only in-frame clones and lacks some. The sample lists about 160,000 clones; about 75% were seen once. Material: PBMCs. These receptors originate from a female donor in good health and CMV-seronegative.

The V and J genes are TRBV5-5 and TRBJ1-1, with D possibly TRBD1 on 5 matching bases. This CDR3 is 12 amino acids long. Trimming cost V 3 bases and J 11 bases, with 14 bases left between them. Per the germline V gene, CDR1 is SGHKS and CDR2 is YYEKEE (reference sequence). Here the CDR3 DNA reads TGTGCCAGCAGCTCGGACACCATTGGGGCTTTCTTT. This codes for CASSSDTIGAFF.

CDR3: CASSQGTGGSNQPQHF. The CDR3 DNA reads TGTGCCAGCAGCCAAGGGACAGGGGGTAGCAATCAGCCCCAGCATTTT. The V gene is TRBV4-2, the J gene TRBJ1-5, with 10 bases matching TRBD1. The CDR3 extends over 16 amino acids. The trim removed 1 base at V and 0 bases at J, leaving 0 bases unmatched. Germline V gene data show CDR1 as LGHNA and CDR2 as YNFKEQ.

The chain links TRBV28 to TRBJ1-5; TRBD1 aligns across 7 bases. The CDR3 length is 15 residues. Germline loops: CDR1 MDHEN, CDR2 SYDVKM. The trim removed 1 base at V and 5 bases at J, leaving 5 bases unmatched. The CDR3 DNA reads as TGTGCCAGCAGTTTATCGACAGGGTGGCATCAGCCCCAGCATTTT. It specifies CASSLSTGWHQPQHF.

The genes are TRBV5-1 and TRBJ2-3; 8 nucleotides line up with TRBD2. The CDR3 is made up of 16 amino acids. Germline CDR1 reads SGHRS; CDR2 reads YFSETQ. Trimming cost V 1 base and J 0 bases; bases outside gene matches: 4. As DNA, the CDR3 is TGCGCCAGCAGCTTGAGTAGCGGGGTTAGCACAGATACGCAGTATTTT. It yields the protein CASSLSSGVSTDTQYF.

This clone was seen once. The genes are TRBV18 and TRBJ2-5; D possibly corresponds to TRBD2 (6 bases). The CDR3 contains 14 residues. CDR1 is KGHSH and CDR2 is LQKENI in the germline V gene. V lost 1 base and J 2 bases, leaving 8 bases between the germline ends. DNA for the CDR3: TGTGCCAGCTCACCACGGGACTGGCAAGAGACCCAGTACTTC. Translating it yields CASSPRDWQETQYF.

This chain joins TRBV9 and TRBJ1-2, with D hard to call. Germline V gene sequence: CDR1 SGDLS, CDR2 YYNGEE. V was shortened by 0 bases and J by 2 bases, with 8 bases between the two germline ends. There are 14 residues in the CDR3. The CDR3 nucleotides read TGTGCCAGCAGCGTAGTACCCCAGAACTATGGCTACACCTTC. Its translation is CASSVVPQNYGYTF.

This CDR3 is CASSYRGGPHEQYF. The CDR3 nucleotides read TGTGCCAGCAGTTATCGGGGGGGGCCCCACGAGCAGTACTTC. This rearrangement joins TRBV6-5 to TRBJ2-5; 8 bases agree with TRBD2. The closer fit of TRBJ2-7 to the DNA end suggests the J call may be wrong. The CDR3 totals 14 residues. CDR1 MNHEY and CDR2 SVGAGI come from the germline V gene.

The chain joins TRBV6-5 to TRBJ1-5; 8 nucleotides match TRBD1. The CDR3 length is 16 residues. Germline CDR1 is MNHEY and CDR2 is SVGAGI. V shed 0 bases and J 3 bases; nucleotides not matched to a gene: 4. The CDR3 DNA reads as TGTGCCAGCAGTTACTCCGGGACAGGATCCAATCAGCCCCAGCATTTT. Translation: CASSYSGTGSNQPQHF.

The chain uses TRBV28 and TRBJ1-5; possible D gene TRBD1, 6 bases. Trimming shortened V by 5 bases and J by 5 bases, and 13 bases separated the two germline ends. This CDR3 is 14 amino acids long. Germline CDR1 reads MDHEN; CDR2 reads SYDVKM. CDR3 DNA sequence: TGTGCCAGCAGTACCTCAGGGGTTCATCAGCCCCAGCATTTT. Amino acids: CASSTSGVHQPQHF.

The V and J genes are TRBV6-1 and TRBJ2-3, with 11 bases fitting TRBD1. Germline V CDR1 and CDR2: MNHNS, SASEGT. CDR3 length equals 14 residues. V lost 3 bases and J lost 8; bases outside the gene matches: 4. CDR3 region: CASSEGQGDPTQYF. The CDR3 nucleotides read TGTGCCAGCAGTGAGGGACAGGGGGATCCTACGCAGTATTTT.

CDR3 sequence (DNA): TGTGCCAGCAGGCCCAGGCGGGGGGTAGGCACAGATACGCAGTATTTT. Protein sequence: CASRPRRGVGTDTQYF. This chain joins TRBV7-2 and TRBJ2-3; 8 bases match TRBD2. With V trimmed by 6 bases and J by 1 base, 9 bases remained unmatched. The germline CDR1 and CDR2 sequences are SGHTA and FQGNSA. CDR3 length: 16 residues.

The genes are TRBV7-9 and TRBJ1-3; D gene unclear. Germline assignment: CDR1 SEHNR and CDR2 FQNEAQ (reference sequence). Deletions cut 2 bases from V and 0 bases from J, with 8 bases between. The CDR3 length is 15 residues. The CDR3 DNA follows: TGTGCCAGCAGCTTAATATCCGGCTCTGGAAACACCATATATTTT. Amino acids: CASSLISGSGNTIYF.

This chain connects TRBV5-6 to TRBJ1-4, with 8 bases matching TRBD1. V trimming: 3 bases; J trimming: 5 bases; junction bases outside the gene matches: 6. CDR1 is SGHDT and CDR2 is YYEEEE in the germline V gene. This CDR3 has 15 residues. The CDR3 coding sequence is TGTGCCAGCAGCTGGGGACAGGCCTTCAATGAAAAACTGTTTTTT. Its protein is CASSWGQAFNEKLFF.

This clone has just a few counts. CDR3 in amino acids: CASSRGMGQGEQFF. DNA of the CDR3: TGTGCCAGCAGCCGTGGAATGGGGCAAGGGGAGCAGTTCTTC. The J gene is TRBJ2-1, the V gene TRBV7-3; the D gene is possibly TRBD1 (5 bases). Germline CDR1 is SGHTA and CDR2 is FQGTGA. The V and J ends lost 5 bases and 10 bases respectively, with 18 bases between them. The CDR3 length is 14 residues.

This chain uses TRBV5-1 with TRBJ2-7, with D possibly matching TRBD2 (5 bases). V dropped 6 bases and J dropped 2 bases, with 15 bases sitting between them. This CDR3 contains 14 residues. Germline CDR1 reads SGHRS; CDR2 reads YFSETQ. CDR3 sequence (DNA): TGCGCCAGCAACGACGGACGGGGAACCTACGAGCAGTACTTC. Amino acid sequence: CASNDGRGTYEQYF.

V is TRBV27 and J is TRBJ1-2, with a tentative D call TRBD1 (5 bases). V dropped 2 bases and J dropped 3 bases, with 10 bases sitting between them. This CDR3 has 14 amino acids. Germline V gives CDR1 MNHEY, CDR2 SMNVEV (reference sequence). The chain's CDR3 is CASSLKGIDYGYTF. DNA of the CDR3: TGTGCCAGCAGTTTAAAGGGGATAGACTATGGCTACACCTTC.

The chain uses TRBV6-6 and TRBJ1-1; the match to TRBD1 covers 9 bases. The V gene end was trimmed by 6 bases and the J gene end by 3 bases; junction bases not matched to a gene: 5. The CDR3 sequence is 14 residues long. CDR1 MNHNY and CDR2 SVGAGI come from the germline V gene (reference sequence). The CDR3 DNA reads TGTGCCAGCAGGAGGGGGACAGGGTACACTGAAGCTTTCTTT. It yields the protein CASRRGTGYTEAFF.

CDR3 DNA sequence: TGTGCCAGCAGCTTGGGGACAGGGGAAGGGAACACCGGGGAGCTGTTTTTT. It codes for CASSLGTGEGNTGELFF. The J gene is TRBJ2-2, the V gene TRBV5-4; 9 positions agree with TRBD1. V was pared by 0 bases and J by 1 base, with 4 bases of the junction left unmatched. CDR1 is SGHNT and CDR2 is YYREEE in the germline V gene (reference sequence). The CDR3 has 17 amino acids.

J is TRBJ1-1 and V is TRBV30, with D perhaps matching TRBD1 (6 bases). Germline CDR1 and CDR2: GTSNPN and SVGIG (reference sequence). Trimming pared 4 bases from V and 2 bases from J, leaving 14 bases between. There are 14 residues in the CDR3. DNA for the CDR3: TGTGCCTGGAATGACGGACAGACCAACACTGAAGCTTTCTTT. It translates to CAWNDGQTNTEAFF.

This chain uses TRBV5-6 with TRBJ2-3, with D possibly TRBD2 on 7 matching bases. The CDR3 contains 16 residues. V lost 3 bases and J 0 bases, leaving 14 bases between the germline ends. Germline V gene lookup returns CDR1 SGHDT and CDR2 YYEEEE. The CDR3 DNA reads TGTGCCAGCAGCTCATCGGGGGGCGGGAGCACAGATACGCAGTATTTT. This codes for CASSSSGGGSTDTQYF.

This clone has just one count. The chain is built from TRBV30 and TRBJ1-3, with D perhaps matching TRBD1 (6 bases). Trimming pared 2 bases from V and 2 bases from J, leaving 13 bases between. The CDR3 has 15 residues. Germline values: CDR1 GTSNPN, CDR2 SVGIG (reference sequence). The CDR3 DNA reads as TGTGCCTGGAGTTCTGCGGGGGCGGCTGGAAACACCATATATTTT. This encodes CAWSSAGAAGNTIYF.

This rearrangement joins TRBV19 to TRBJ1-3; D may be TRBD1 (5 bases). V was pared by 4 bases and J by 0 bases, with 13 bases between. The germline gives CDR1 LNHDA, CDR2 SQIVND (reference sequence). CDR3 length equals 16 residues. DNA for the CDR3: TGTGCCAGTAGTAAAGAGGGACTCTTCTCTGGAAACACCATATATTTT. It encodes CASSKEGLFSGNTIYF.

This sequence joins TRBV27 and TRBJ1-1; possibly TRBD1 for D (6 bases). Looked up from germline, CDR1 is MNHEY and CDR2 is SMNVEV (reference sequence). The CDR3 spans 13 residues. V was pared by 6 bases and J by 0 bases, with 8 bases between. CDR3 sequence (DNA): TGTGCCAGCAGAGGACAGATGAACACTGAAGCTTTCTTT. Protein product: CASRGQMNTEAFF.

This clone was detected a few times. V usage is TRBV12-5 and J usage is TRBJ2-1; D unresolved. CDR3 length equals 13 residues. Per germline, CDR1 LGHNT and CDR2 FRNRAP. V gave up 1 base and J gave up 4 bases, with 5 bases separating them. CDR3 nucleotide sequence: TGTGCTAGTGGTTTGGACAGATACAATGAGCAGTTCTTC. The encoded protein is CASGLDRYNEQFF.

This rearrangement joins TRBV19 to TRBJ1-3; the D is unclear. The CDR3 covers 13 residues. V lost 5 bases, J lost 4 bases, and 9 bases lay in between. Germline V CDR1 and CDR2: LNHDA, SQIVND (reference sequence). This CDR3 is CASSRLQGNTIYF. CDR3 coding DNA: TGTGCCAGTAGTCGCCTGCAGGGAAACACCATATATTTT. Based on the CDR3 plus reference TRBV19 and TRBJ1-3, the full variable domain is DGGITQSPKYLFRKEGQNVTLSCEQNLNHDAMYWYRQDPGQGLRLIYYSQIVNDFQKGDIAEGYSVSREKKESFPLTVTSAQKNPTAFYLCASSRLQGNTIYFGEGSWLTVV.

This clone was detected only a few times. This chain links TRBV5-8 with TRBJ1-4, with D possibly being TRBD1 (6 bases). The CDR3 covers 12 residues. V dropped 2 bases and J dropped 10 bases, with 9 bases sitting between them. Per germline, CDR1 SGHTS and CDR2 YDEGEE. The CDR3: CASSFRGGKLFF. The CDR3 DNA is TGTGCCAGCAGCTTCAGGGGTGGAAAACTGTTTTTT.

This clone is labeled as medium-sized. This chain joins TRBV6-1 and TRBJ2-6; D might be TRBD1 (6 bases). The CDR3 length is 18 residues. CDR1 MNHNS and CDR2 SASEGT come from the germline V gene. Trimming cost V 4 bases and J 0 bases, with 16 bases left between them. The CDR3 here is CASSGGKQGFSGANVLTF. The CDR3 DNA reads as TGTGCCAGCAGTGGAGGAAAACAGGGTTTCTCTGGGGCCAACGTCCTGACTTTC.

The V call is TRBV19, the J call TRBJ1-3, with 8 bases identical to TRBD1. The CDR3 sequence is 13 residues long. J lost 8 bases, V lost 3 bases, and 3 bases had no gene match. The V gene's germline CDR1 is LNHDA and CDR2 SQIVND (reference sequence). Written as DNA, the CDR3 is TGTGCCAGTAGTATTCAGGGGGCGGACACCATATATTTT. This sequence encodes CASSIQGADTIYF.